The 30 T cell receptor beta chains listed next were all sequenced from one sample in a study of shared clonotypes between healthy human individuals. Measured with immunoSEQ multiplex PCR; TCRdb has only the in-frame clones, and not every one. The data hold 2 million to 2.5 million clones, with 90% to 96% observed a single time. The specimen sequenced was naive CD4+ T cells sorted from blood. Subset noted: CD45RA+ positively selected. The receptors shown here come from a man aged 18-30 years in good health.

V and J are TRBV9 and TRBJ2-7, with 11 bases aligning to TRBD1. J was trimmed by 3 bases and V by 0 bases; bases with no gene match: 5. Germline-derived CDR1 and CDR2 are SGDLS and YYNGEE. The CDR3 has 16 amino acids. CDR3 region: CASSVGRGTGGYEQYF. The CDR3 DNA sequence: TGTGCCAGCAGCGTAGGAAGAGGGACAGGGGGCTACGAGCAGTACTTC.

The chain recombines TRBV18 with TRBJ2-5; D possibly corresponds to TRBD2 (5 bases). CDR3 length: 15 residues. The V gene's germline CDR1 is KGHSH and CDR2 LQKENI. V lost 2 bases to trimming and J lost 1 base, with 11 bases between them. The CDR3 here is CASSPDVRGQETQYF. The DNA of the CDR3 is TGTGCCAGCTCACCAGATGTTCGGGGCCAAGAGACCCAGTACTTC.

This clone occurred once. J is TRBJ1-4 and V is TRBV7-9; TRBD1 is a possible D gene (5 bases). Trimming pared 5 bases from V and 7 bases from J, leaving 20 bases between. This CDR3 is built from 16 residues. Looked up from germline, CDR1 is SEHNR and CDR2 is FQNEAQ (reference sequence). This CDR3 is CASSVSGAGHGEKLFF. CDR3 bases: TGTGCCAGCAGCGTGAGCGGGGCCGGGCACGGTGAAAAACTGTTTTTT.

This clone showed up just once. The V call is TRBV7-2, the J call TRBJ2-7, with 7 bases that match TRBD2. This CDR3 contains 14 residues. Trimming cost V 5 bases and J 2 bases; bases outside gene matches: 6. Germline assignment: CDR1 SGHTA and CDR2 FQGNSA. CDR3 nucleotides: TGTGCCAGCAGCCGGGGGGACCTCACCTACGAGCAGTACTTC. Translation gives CASSRGDLTYEQYF.

The chain links TRBV27 to TRBJ1-5; the D is unclear. Germline CDR1 and CDR2: MNHEY and SMNVEV (reference sequence). The CDR3 spans 14 residues. Trimming cost V 5 bases and J 0 bases, with 8 bases left between them. The CDR3 protein is CASSPEGSNQPQHF. In nucleotides, the CDR3 is TGTGCCAGCAGTCCAGAGGGTAGCAATCAGCCCCAGCATTTT.

Points on this clone: The same CDR3 arises from other DNA sequences in this sample as well. The chain employs TRBV11-2 and TRBJ2-7; D is uncertain. This CDR3 has 14 residues. V lost 1 base to trimming and J lost 2 bases, with 9 bases between them. Germline CDR1 SGHAT, CDR2 FQNNGV. The chain's CDR3 is CASSLVAAPYEQYF. Here the CDR3 DNA reads TGTGCCAGCAGCTTAGTGGCAGCACCCTACGAGCAGTACTTC.

The chain links TRBV6-1 to TRBJ1-6; possible D gene TRBD1, 6 bases. V lost 2 bases to trimming and J lost 2 bases, with 19 bases between them. Germline V CDR1 and CDR2: MNHNS, SASEGT. The CDR3 consists of 19 residues. CDR3 sequence reads: CASSEIGGAGRTYNSPLHF. The CDR3 DNA is TGTGCCAGCAGTGAAATCGGGGGGGCAGGGAGAACCTATAATTCACCCCTCCACTTT.

This chain joins TRBV6-6 and TRBJ2-7; D ambiguous. Germline CDR1 MNHNY, CDR2 SVGAGI (reference sequence). The CDR3 is made up of 13 amino acids. V lost 2 bases, J lost 3 bases, and 8 bases lay in between. The CDR3 is CASSYGVGYEQYF. The DNA for the CDR3 is TGTGCCAGCAGTTACGGAGTAGGCTACGAGCAGTACTTC.

This chain connects TRBV4-3 to TRBJ1-6; unclear D gene. V was trimmed by 3 bases and J by 10 bases, leaving 7 bases between them. The length of the CDR3 is 12 residues. Germline loops: CDR1 LGHNA, CDR2 YSLEER. Written as DNA, the CDR3 is TGCGCCAGCAGCCACTTTAGCTCACCCCTCCACTTT. Translated, it gives CASSHFSSPLHF.

The V and J genes are TRBV27 and TRBJ1-6; D unresolved. V gave up 7 bases and J gave up 10 bases, with 14 bases separating them. CDR1 and CDR2 from the germline V gene are MNHEY and SMNVEV (reference sequence). CDR3 size: 13 residues. CDR3 nucleotide sequence: TGTGCCAGCAAGAGGACCGAGGGCTCACCCCTCCACTTT. Its protein product is CASKRTEGSPLHF.

The chain carries TRBV18 and TRBJ1-1; possibly TRBD1 for D (6 bases). Looked up from germline, CDR1 is KGHSH and CDR2 is LQKENI. CDR3 length equals 15 residues. The V end was cut by 4 bases, the J end by 1 base, with 13 bases between. This CDR3 is CASSLLRTENTEAFF. Written as DNA, the CDR3 is TGTGCCAGCTCACTACTCCGGACAGAGAACACTGAAGCTTTCTTT.

CDR3 loop: CASSRGTGENTEAFF. In DNA, the CDR3 is TGTGCCAGTAGTAGGGGAACGGGGGAGAACACTGAAGCTTTCTTT. The chain uses TRBV19 and TRBJ1-1; possible D gene TRBD1, 5 bases. Trimming pared 4 bases from V and 1 base from J, leaving 13 bases between. CDR1 is LNHDA and CDR2 is SQIVND in the germline V gene (reference sequence). The length of the CDR3 is 15 residues.

This clone appeared once. The chain carries TRBV5-1 and TRBJ1-2; no reliable D call. Germline CDR1 and CDR2: SGHRS and YFSETQ. The CDR3 length is 13 residues. Trimming took off 0 bases at V and 8 bases at J, with 11 bases between the two ends. CDR3 residues: CASSLARSEGYTF. The CDR3 region has the DNA TGCGCCAGCAGCTTGGCCAGGTCGGAGGGCTACACCTTC.

The chain recombines TRBV9 with TRBJ2-1; maybe TRBD2 (5 bases). V lost 4 bases, J lost 2 bases, and 13 bases lay in between. The CDR3 consists of 15 residues. The germline gives CDR1 SGDLS, CDR2 YYNGEE. For the CDR3, the DNA is TGTGCCAGCAGCCGTGAGGGCCAGGCCTACAATGAGCAGTTCTTC. Translated: CASSREGQAYNEQFF. The full variable domain, rest sourced from reference TRBV9 and TRBJ2-1, is DSGVTQTPKHLITATGQRVTLRCSPRSGDLSVYWYQQSLDQGLQFLIQYYNGEERAKGNILERFSAQQFPDLHSELNLSSLELGDSALYFCASSREGQAYNEQFFGPGTRLTVL.

As for this clone: Other nucleotide sequences in the sample specify the same CDR3. The V gene is TRBV5-4, the J gene TRBJ2-5; D uncertain. CDR3 size: 13 residues. The V gene lost 0 bases and the J gene lost 5 bases, with 8 bases spanning the gap. Germline V gene data show CDR1 as SGHNT and CDR2 as YYREEE (reference sequence). This CDR3 is CASSLAGLETQYF. The CDR3 bases are TGTGCCAGCAGCTTGGCGGGTCTGGAGACCCAGTACTTC.

The rearrangement joins TRBV19 to TRBJ1-6; 8 bases are shared with TRBD1. This CDR3 has 15 amino acids. J was trimmed by 3 bases and V by 7 bases; bases with no gene match: 5. CDR1 and CDR2 (germline): LNHDA, SQIVND (reference sequence). In nucleotides, the CDR3 is TGTGCCAGTACCCAGGGGGCGATCTATAATTCACCCCTCCACTTT. This gives the protein CASTQGAIYNSPLHF.

The genes are TRBV7-2 and TRBJ2-3, with TRBD2 matching over 9 bases. Germline V gene lookup returns CDR1 SGHTA and CDR2 FQGNSA. J gave up 12 bases and V 5 bases, and 15 bases lay outside the gene matches. This CDR3 has 15 amino acids. The CDR3 here is CASSTTPGGGAFQYF. CDR3 nucleotide sequence: TGTGCCAGCAGCACCACCCCGGGCGGGGGGGCGTTTCAGTATTTT.

The genes are TRBV29-1 and TRBJ1-1; D gene ambiguous. Trimming took off 7 bases at V and 6 bases at J, with 18 bases between the two ends. The CDR3 is 13 amino acids. Germline CDR1 is SQVTM and CDR2 is ANQGSEA. The CDR3: CSADRRVSAEAFF. The CDR3 DNA reads as TGCAGCGCTGATAGAAGGGTTAGCGCTGAAGCTTTCTTT.

The chain combines TRBV28 with TRBJ1-5, with 7 bases matching TRBD1. The trim removed 3 bases at V and 1 base at J, leaving 3 bases unmatched. There are 15 residues in the CDR3. In germline, CDR1 is MDHEN, CDR2 SYDVKM. This CDR3 reads CASSFTGVSNQPQHF. CDR3 DNA sequence: TGTGCCAGCAGTTTCACAGGGGTAAGCAATCAGCCCCAGCATTTT.

The gene calls are TRBV7-8 and TRBJ1-5; unclear D gene. V dropped 6 bases and J dropped 2 bases, with 17 bases sitting between them. Germline CDR1 reads SGHVS; CDR2 reads FQNEAQ. The CDR3 extends over 16 amino acids. For the CDR3, the DNA is TGTGCCAGCAGTTCTCGGGCCAAAATGGGCAATCAGCCCCAGCATTTT. Translating it yields CASSSRAKMGNQPQHF.

The J gene is TRBJ2-2, the V gene TRBV7-2; D is perhaps TRBD2 (6 bases). V shed 6 bases and J shed 7 bases, with 21 bases lying between them. CDR1 and CDR2 (germline): SGHTA, FQGNSA. The length of the CDR3 is 16 residues. This CDR3 reads CASRRAASGGLGELFF. The DNA for the CDR3 is TGTGCCAGCAGGAGGGCGGCGAGCGGAGGGCTCGGGGAGCTGTTTTTT.

This sequence joins TRBV27 and TRBJ1-6; D is uncertain. V dropped 5 bases and J dropped 6 bases, with 11 bases sitting between them. CDR3 length: 14 residues. CDR1 and CDR2 (germline): MNHEY, SMNVEV (reference sequence). This CDR3 is CASSHQRANSPLHF. In DNA form, the CDR3 reads TGTGCCAGCAGTCATCAGAGGGCTAATTCACCCCTCCACTTT.

The chain recombines TRBV7-2 with TRBJ2-7, with 10 bases that match TRBD2. The germline V gene has CDR1 SGHTA and CDR2 FQGNSA. This CDR3 comprises 16 residues. Losses at the gene ends were 5 bases for V and 3 bases for J; bases not matched to a gene: 10. Here the CDR3 DNA reads TGTGCCAGCAGCCCATTGGTGTCTAGCGGGAGCTACGAGCAGTACTTC. It is translated as CASSPLVSSGSYEQYF.

The CDR3 loop reads CASSFQQTYYEQYF. Here the CDR3 DNA reads TGTGCCAGCAGCTTCCAACAGACCTACTACGAGCAGTACTTC. This chain links TRBV5-8 with TRBJ2-7; D call uncertain. Germline V gene sequence: CDR1 SGHTS, CDR2 YDEGEE. The V gene lost 2 bases and the J gene lost 3 bases, with 12 bases spanning the gap. This CDR3 has 14 residues.

On this clone: Other DNA sequences in the sample encode the same CDR3. The chain has TRBV7-9 and TRBJ2-7; weak D call: TRBD2 (6 bases). Germline V lookup: CDR1 SEHNR, CDR2 FQNEAQ (reference sequence). The ends were cut back, 3 bases at V and 2 bases at J, with 8 bases in the middle. This CDR3 contains 13 residues. The CDR3 sequence: CASSFSGTYEQYF. The CDR3 region has the DNA TGTGCCAGCAGCTTTAGCGGAACCTACGAGCAGTACTTC.

Details on this clone: In the same sample, other DNA sequences code for this CDR3. This chain links TRBV4-1 with TRBJ2-5, with TRBD1 identical over 8 bases. J was trimmed by 2 bases and V by 4 bases; bases with no gene match: 0. The germline gives CDR1 MGHRA, CDR2 YSYEKL. This CDR3 is 13 amino acids long. CDR3: CASSRTGQETQYF. The CDR3 nucleotides are TGCGCCAGCAGCCGGACAGGGCAAGAGACCCAGTACTTC.

This chain links TRBV11-3 with TRBJ2-5; 11 nucleotides line up with TRBD2. Unmatched junction bases numbered 6, after V lost 5 bases and J lost 4 bases. The CDR3 contains 15 residues. Germline-derived CDR1 and CDR2 are SGHNT and YENEEA. This CDR3 is CASSARLAGLETQYF. CDR3 in DNA: TGTGCCAGCAGCGCCCGACTAGCGGGATTAGAGACCCAGTACTTC.

This clone was observed a single time. V gene TRBV5-1 combines with J gene TRBJ2-7, with D perhaps matching TRBD1 or TRBD2 (5 bases each). Germline V lookup: CDR1 SGHRS, CDR2 YFSETQ. V shed 0 bases and J shed 2 bases, with 12 bases lying between them. The length of the CDR3 is 15 residues. The CDR3 sequence is CASSLVLGVPYEQYF. Written as DNA, the CDR3 is TGCGCCAGCAGCTTGGTATTGGGGGTTCCCTACGAGCAGTACTTC.

The chain combines TRBV4-1 with TRBJ2-7; D is tentatively TRBD1 or TRBD2 (6 bases each). CDR3 length equals 15 residues. CDR1 MGHRA and CDR2 YSYEKL come from the germline V gene. Deletions cut 4 bases from V and 0 bases from J, with 13 bases between. CDR3 residues: CASSLGGTSSYEQYF. Written as DNA, the CDR3 is TGCGCCAGCAGCCTAGGCGGGACAAGCTCCTACGAGCAGTACTTC.

V usage is TRBV18 and J usage is TRBJ2-5, with no clear D. Germline loops: CDR1 KGHSH, CDR2 LQKENI. Trimming removed 0 bases at V and 0 bases at J, with 8 bases between. This CDR3 has 15 amino acids. The CDR3 region has the DNA TGTGCCAGCTCACCACCGGCGGCCTACCAAGAGACCCAGTACTTC. This encodes CASSPPAAYQETQYF.